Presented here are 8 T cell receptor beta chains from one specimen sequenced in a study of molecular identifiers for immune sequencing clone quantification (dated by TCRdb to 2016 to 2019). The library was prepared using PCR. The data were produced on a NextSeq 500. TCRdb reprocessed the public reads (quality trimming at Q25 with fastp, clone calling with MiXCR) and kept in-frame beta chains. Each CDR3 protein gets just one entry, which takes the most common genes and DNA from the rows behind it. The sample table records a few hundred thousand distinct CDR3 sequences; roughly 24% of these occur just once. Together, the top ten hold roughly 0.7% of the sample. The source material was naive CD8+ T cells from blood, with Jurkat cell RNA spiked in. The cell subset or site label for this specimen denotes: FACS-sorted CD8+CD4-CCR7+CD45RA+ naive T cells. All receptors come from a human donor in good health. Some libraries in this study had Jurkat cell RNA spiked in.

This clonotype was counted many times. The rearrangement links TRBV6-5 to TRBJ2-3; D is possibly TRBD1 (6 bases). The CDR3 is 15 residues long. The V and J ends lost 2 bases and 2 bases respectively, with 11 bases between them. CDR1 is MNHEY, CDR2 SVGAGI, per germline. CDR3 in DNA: TGTGCCAGCAGTTACGGGAACAGGGACACAGATACGCAGTATTTT. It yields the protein CASSYGNRDTDTQYF.

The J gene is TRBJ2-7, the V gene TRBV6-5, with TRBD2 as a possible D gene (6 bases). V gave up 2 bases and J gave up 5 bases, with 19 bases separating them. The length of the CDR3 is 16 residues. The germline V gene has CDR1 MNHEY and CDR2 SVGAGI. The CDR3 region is CASSYVYPGASHEQYF. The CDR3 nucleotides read TGTGCCAGCAGTTACGTATATCCGGGAGCCTCGCACGAGCAGTACTTC.

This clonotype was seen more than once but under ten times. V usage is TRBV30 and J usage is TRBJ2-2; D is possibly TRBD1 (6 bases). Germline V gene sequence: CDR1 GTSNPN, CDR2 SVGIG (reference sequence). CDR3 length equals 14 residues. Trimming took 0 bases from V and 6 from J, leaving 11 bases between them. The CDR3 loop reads CAWSVSGAAGELFF. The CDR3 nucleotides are TGTGCCTGGAGTGTATCAGGGGCGGCCGGGGAGCTGTTTTTT.

This chain's CDR3 is CASSYRRGKETQYF. The CDR3 DNA sequence: TGTGCCAGCAGTTATCGGCGGGGAAAAGAGACCCAGTACTTC. V gene TRBV6-2 or TRBV6-3 combines with J gene TRBJ2-5; TRBD2 might be the D (6 bases). Trimming removed 3 bases from V and 3 bases from J, with 11 bases in between. CDR3 length equals 14 residues. Germline CDR1 and CDR2: MNHEY and SVGEGT.

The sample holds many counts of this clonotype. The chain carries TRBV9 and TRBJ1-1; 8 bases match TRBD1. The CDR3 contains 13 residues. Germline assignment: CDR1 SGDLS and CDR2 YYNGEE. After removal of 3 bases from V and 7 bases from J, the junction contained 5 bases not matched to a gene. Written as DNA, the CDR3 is TGTGCCAGCAGCGCGACAGGGGACCATGAAGCTTTCTTT. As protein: CASSATGDHEAFF.

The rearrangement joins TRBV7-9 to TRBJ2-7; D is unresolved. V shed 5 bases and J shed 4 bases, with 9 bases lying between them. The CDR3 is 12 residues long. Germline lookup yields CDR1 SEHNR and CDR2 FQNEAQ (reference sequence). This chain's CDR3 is CASSPFGYEQYF. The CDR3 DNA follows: TGTGCCAGCAGCCCCTTTGGGTACGAGCAGTACTTC.

CDR3: CAWSGFGTPNSYEQYF. The CDR3 region has the DNA TGTGCCTGGAGTGGATTCGGGACTCCTAACTCCTACGAGCAGTACTTC. This chain links TRBV30 with TRBJ2-7, with D maybe TRBD2 (6 bases). Deletions cut 1 base from V and 0 bases from J, with 16 bases between. CDR3 length equals 16 residues. Germline CDR1 GTSNPN, CDR2 SVGIG (reference sequence).

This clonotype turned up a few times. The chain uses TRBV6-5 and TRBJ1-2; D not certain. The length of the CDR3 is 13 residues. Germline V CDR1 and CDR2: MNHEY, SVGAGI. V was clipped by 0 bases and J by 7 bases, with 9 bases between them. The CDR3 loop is CASSYSTQSGYTF. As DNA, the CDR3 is TGTGCCAGCAGTTACTCGACCCAGTCTGGCTACACCTTC.